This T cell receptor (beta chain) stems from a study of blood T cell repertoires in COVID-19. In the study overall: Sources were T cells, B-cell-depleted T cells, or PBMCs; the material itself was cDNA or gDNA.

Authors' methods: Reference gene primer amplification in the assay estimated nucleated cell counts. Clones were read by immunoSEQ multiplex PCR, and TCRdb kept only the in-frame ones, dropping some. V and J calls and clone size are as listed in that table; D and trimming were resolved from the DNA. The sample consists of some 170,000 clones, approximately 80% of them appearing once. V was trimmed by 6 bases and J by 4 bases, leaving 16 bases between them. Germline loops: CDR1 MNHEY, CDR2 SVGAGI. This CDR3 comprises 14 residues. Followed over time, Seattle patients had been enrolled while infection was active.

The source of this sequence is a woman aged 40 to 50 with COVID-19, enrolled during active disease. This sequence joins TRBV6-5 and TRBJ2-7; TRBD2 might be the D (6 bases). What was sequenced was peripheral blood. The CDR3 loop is CASRTGDVGYEQYF. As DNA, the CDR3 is TGTGCCAGCAGGACGGGAGACGTAGGTTACGAGCAGTACTTC.